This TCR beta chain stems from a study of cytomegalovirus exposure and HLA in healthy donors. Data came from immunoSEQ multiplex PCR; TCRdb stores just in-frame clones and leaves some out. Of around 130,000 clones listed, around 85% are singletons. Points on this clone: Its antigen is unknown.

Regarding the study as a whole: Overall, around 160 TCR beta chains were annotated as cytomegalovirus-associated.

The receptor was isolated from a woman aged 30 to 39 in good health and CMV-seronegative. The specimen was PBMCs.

The CDR3 spells CASIGRGYSYEQYF. Here the CDR3 DNA reads TGTGCCAGCATCGGTCGGGGATACTCCTACGAGCAGTACTTC. The V and J genes are TRBV2 and TRBJ2-7; tentative D call: TRBD2 (5 bases). V gave up 7 bases and J gave up 0 bases, with 13 bases separating them. CDR1 and CDR2 from the germline V gene are SNHLY and FYNNEI. This CDR3 region has 14 residues.